Listed here are 17 T cell receptor beta chains from one sample, sequenced in a study of Graves' ophthalmopathy and Graves' hyperthyroidism. RNA transcripts were the template, and TCR beta CDR3 regions were amplified from them. First-round RT-PCR used HTBI primers; second-round multiplex PCR followed. TCRdb reprocessed the multiplex PCR reads with MiXCR, giving one entry per CDR3 protein. The sample gives about 1.2 million distinct CDR3 sequences, 36% of which show up once; 11% is in the top ten. The sequenced sample was peripheral blood or thyroid tissue (not recorded which). Receptors were obtained from an adult man with Graves' hyperthyroidism.

The rearrangement uses TRBV3-1 and TRBJ2-6; no clear D gene. This CDR3 is 16 amino acids long. Germline assignment: CDR1 LGHDT and CDR2 YNNKEL (reference sequence). V shed 5 bases and J shed 0 bases, with 11 bases lying between them. CDR3 in amino acids: CASSKRPNSGANVLTF. CDR3 coding DNA: TGTGCCAGCAGCAAGAGACCGAACTCTGGGGCCAACGTCCTGACTTTC. The whole variable domain, remainder taken from reference TRBV3-1 and TRBJ2-6, is DTAVSQTPKYLVTQMGNDKSIKCEQNLGHDTMYWYKQDSKKFLKIMFSYNNKELIINETVPNRFSPKSPDKAHLNLHINSLELGDSAVYFCASSKRPNSGANVLTFGAGSRLTVL.

This clonotype was seen repeatedly, ten times or more. The CDR3 region has the DNA TGTGCCAGCAGCCCCCCGGACAGGGACTCCTACGAGCAGTACTTC. This translates into CASSPPDRDSYEQYF. The V call is TRBV7-2, the J call TRBJ2-7, with TRBD1 matching 8 bases. The J segment lost 0 bases and the V segment lost 5 bases, leaving 6 bases of the junction unmatched. This CDR3 has 15 residues. Germline assignment: CDR1 SGHTA and CDR2 FQGNSA.

The chain has TRBV7-9 and TRBJ2-5; perhaps TRBD2 as D (6 bases). Trimming left V 3 bases short and J 5 bases short, with 22 bases between. CDR1 and CDR2 from the germline V gene are SEHNR and FQNEAQ (reference sequence). This CDR3 has 17 amino acids. CDR3 loop: CASSLGVPRGNLETQYF. CDR3 coding DNA: TGTGCCAGCAGCTTGGGAGTGCCCCGGGGGAACCTCGAGACCCAGTACTTC.

This chain links TRBV15 with TRBJ2-5; possibly TRBD1 for D (6 bases). Trimming cost V 3 bases and J 5 bases, with 19 bases left between them. CDR1 and CDR2 (germline): LNHNV, YYDKDF (reference sequence). The CDR3 is 16 residues long. The CDR3 loop is CATSSGLDSEVETQYF. The CDR3 DNA is TGTGCCACCAGCAGCGGCCTGGACAGCGAGGTGGAGACCCAGTACTTC.

This clonotype has at least ten counts. The rearrangement links TRBV7-9 to TRBJ2-6; D possibly corresponds to TRBD2 (6 bases). CDR1 and CDR2 (germline): SEHNR, FQNEAQ (reference sequence). The CDR3 is 16 amino acids. Between the trimmed V and J ends, which lost 5 bases and 0 bases, there was a span of 11 bases. As DNA, the CDR3 is TGTGCCAGCAGCCCCCGGGGGAGCTCTGGGGCCAACGTCCTGACTTTC. As protein: CASSPRGSSGANVLTF.

This chain connects TRBV29-1 to TRBJ1-1; 7 nucleotides match TRBD1. Looked up from germline, CDR1 is SQVTM and CDR2 is ANQGSEA. The CDR3 sequence is 15 residues long. Trimming removed 6 bases from V and 4 bases from J; junction bases left unmatched: 14. This chain's CDR3 is CSVRGRGPEGTEAFF. The CDR3 coding sequence is TGCAGCGTCCGAGGAAGGGGGCCGGAAGGCACTGAAGCTTTCTTT. Filled out from reference TRBV29-1 and TRBJ1-1, the complete variable domain reads SAVISQKPSRDICQRGTSLTIQCQVDSQVTMMFWYRQQPGQSLTLIATANQGSEATYESGFVIDKFPISRPNLTFSTLTVSNMSPEDSSIYLCSVRGRGPEGTEAFFGQGTRLTVV.

As for this clonotype: At one boundary the junction diverges from the germline segment, which might be a read error. This rearrangement joins TRBV7-2 to TRBJ2-5, with 7 positions matching TRBD1. This CDR3 contains 13 residues. Germline-derived CDR1 and CDR2 are SGHTA and FQGNSA. The CDR3 DNA follows: TGTGCCAGCCGAGGGACAGCGACCGGGGAGCTGAACTTC. Its translation is CASRGTATGELNF.

This clonotype was detected ten times or more. The V call is TRBV20-1, the J call TRBJ2-5; TRBD2 matches 7 bases. V shed 3 bases, J shed 4 bases, and the junction held 5 bases outside the gene matches. The CDR3 covers 13 residues. CDR1 is DFQATT and CDR2 is SNEGSKA in the germline V gene (reference sequence). CDR3 nucleotides: TGCAGTGCTAGGGGGCGGGGGTTAGAGACCCAGTACTTC. It specifies CSARGRGLETQYF.

The sample holds many counts of this clonotype. The chain couples TRBV20-1 to TRBJ1-1; possible D gene TRBD1, 5 bases. Germline V gives CDR1 DFQATT, CDR2 SNEGSKA (reference sequence). This CDR3 contains 12 residues. V lost 1 base to trimming and J lost 3 bases, with 6 bases between them. The CDR3 sequence is CSARVGDTEAFF. For the CDR3, the DNA is TGCAGTGCTAGAGTGGGGGACACTGAAGCTTTCTTT.

The chain uses TRBV6-6 and TRBJ1-2; no reliable D call. The CDR3 length is 11 residues. Germline values: CDR1 MNHNY, CDR2 SVGAGI (reference sequence). V was cut by 9 bases and J by 5 bases, with 10 bases left in between. For the CDR3, the DNA is TGTGCCAGTCAGGCCGGGTATGGCTACACCTTC. It translates to CASQAGYGYTF.

This rearrangement joins TRBV12-3 or TRBV12-4 to TRBJ2-5; 7 positions match TRBD2. CDR3 size: 13 residues. Trimming took 3 bases from V and 9 from J; bases not matched to a gene: 7. The CDR3 region is CASSFGLAEAQYF. The CDR3 region has the DNA TGTGCCAGCAGTTTTGGGCTAGCGGAGGCCCAGTACTTC.

This clonotype was seen repeatedly, ten times or more. This chain joins TRBV3-1 and TRBJ2-5; weak D call: TRBD1 (5 bases). Germline values: CDR1 LGHDT, CDR2 YNNKEL (reference sequence). CDR3 length equals 12 residues. The germline V and J ends were trimmed by 5 bases and 5 bases, with 9 bases remaining between them. CDR3 region: CASSGHYETQYF. The CDR3 DNA reads TGTGCCAGCAGCGGACATTACGAGACCCAGTACTTC.

This clonotype appeared many times. This chain joins TRBV4-3 and TRBJ2-2, with D maybe TRBD1 (5 bases). CDR3 size: 14 residues. CDR1 is LGHNA and CDR2 is YSLEER in the germline V gene. V shed 4 bases and J shed 1 base, with 7 bases lying between them. As DNA, the CDR3 is TGCGCCAGCAGCCGGACACGGAACACCGGGGAGCTGTTTTTT. Translation gives CASSRTRNTGELFF.

This clonotype was seen many times. The chain couples TRBV15 to TRBJ1-5; 8 nucleotides match TRBD1. Germline V gene lookup returns CDR1 LNHNV and CDR2 YYDKDF (reference sequence). The CDR3 extends over 15 amino acids. The junction had 9 bases not matched to a gene; V was cut back by 6 bases and J by 5 bases. In DNA form, the CDR3 reads TGTGCCACCAGGGCTAGACAGGGGTTCGATCAGCCCCAGCATTTT. Amino acid sequence: CATRARQGFDQPQHF.

At least ten counts were recorded for this clonotype. The V gene is TRBV12-3 or TRBV12-4, the J gene TRBJ1-2, with D uncertain. The V and J ends lost 5 bases and 7 bases respectively, with 11 bases between them. This CDR3 comprises 12 residues. The CDR3 here is CASSPLDRGYTF. CDR3 sequence (DNA): TGTGCCAGCAGTCCCTTAGACCGTGGCTACACCTTC.

In its sample, this clonotype was seen many times. The chain links TRBV4-3 to TRBJ2-7; maybe TRBD2 (6 bases). Germline V gene lookup returns CDR1 LGHNA and CDR2 YSLEER. CDR3 length: 15 residues. V was pared by 0 bases and J by 2 bases, with 11 bases between. CDR3 loop: CASSQDRGTPYEQYF. Here the CDR3 DNA reads TGCGCCAGCAGCCAAGATCGGGGGACTCCCTACGAGCAGTACTTC.

Many counts were recorded for this clonotype. The V gene is TRBV15, the J gene TRBJ1-6; D possibly corresponds to TRBD1 (6 bases). Trimming stripped 3 bases from V and 7 bases from J, with 10 bases between. The CDR3 runs to 14 residues. Germline V CDR1 and CDR2: LNHNV, YYDKDF (reference sequence). The CDR3 sequence: CATSRGALNSPLHF. CDR3 coding DNA: TGTGCCACCAGCAGGGGGGCCCTCAATTCACCCCTCCACTTT.